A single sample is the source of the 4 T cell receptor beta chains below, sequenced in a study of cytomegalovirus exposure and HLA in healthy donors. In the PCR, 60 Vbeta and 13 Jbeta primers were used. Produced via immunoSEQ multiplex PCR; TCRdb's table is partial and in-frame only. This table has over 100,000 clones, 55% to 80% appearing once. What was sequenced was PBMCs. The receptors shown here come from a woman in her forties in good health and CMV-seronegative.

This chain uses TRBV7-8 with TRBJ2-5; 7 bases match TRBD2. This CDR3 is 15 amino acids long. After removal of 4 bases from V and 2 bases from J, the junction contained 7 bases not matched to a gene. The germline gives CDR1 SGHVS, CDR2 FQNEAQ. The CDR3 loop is CASSSLSGGQETQYF. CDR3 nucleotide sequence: TGTGCCAGCAGCTCCCTCTCGGGGGGACAAGAGACCCAGTACTTC.

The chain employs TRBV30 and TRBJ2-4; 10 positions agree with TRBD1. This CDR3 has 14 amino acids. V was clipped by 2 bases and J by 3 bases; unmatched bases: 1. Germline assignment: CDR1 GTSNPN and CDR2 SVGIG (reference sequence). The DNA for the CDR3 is TGTGCCTGGAGTCGGACAGGGGGCAAAAACATTCAGTACTTC. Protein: CAWSRTGGKNIQYF.

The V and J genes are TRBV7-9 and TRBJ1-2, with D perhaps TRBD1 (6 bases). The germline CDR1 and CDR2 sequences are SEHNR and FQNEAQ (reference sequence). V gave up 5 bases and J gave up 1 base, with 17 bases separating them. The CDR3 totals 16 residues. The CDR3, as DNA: TGTGCCAGCAGCCCTCGAGGGGGTACGGATAACTATGGCTACACCTTC. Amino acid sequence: CASSPRGGTDNYGYTF.

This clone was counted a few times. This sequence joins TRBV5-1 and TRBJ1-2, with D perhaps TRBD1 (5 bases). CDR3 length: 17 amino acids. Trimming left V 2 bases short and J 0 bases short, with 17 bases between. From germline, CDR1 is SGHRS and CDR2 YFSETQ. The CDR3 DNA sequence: TGCGCCAGCAGCTTTGGCGGGGCTGCAGATGCTAACTATGGCTACACCTTC. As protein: CASSFGGAADANYGYTF.